This entry lists 19 T cell receptor beta chains sequenced from one sample in a study of shared clonotypes between healthy human individuals. Profiling relied on immunoSEQ multiplex PCR, and the TCRdb table lists in-frame clones only, not all of them. The table shows roughly 95,000 clones, with roughly 50% occurring only once. Sequencing was performed on PBMCs. These receptors were taken from a woman aged 35 to 49 in good health. Some clones in this sample may be carry-over from other donors' samples.

This clone showed up many times. The V gene is TRBV5-1, the J gene TRBJ1-1, with D uncertain. The length of the CDR3 is 14 residues. V was cut by 5 bases and J by 3 bases, with 14 bases left in between. Germline CDR1 and CDR2: SGHRS and YFSETQ. CDR3 sequence reads: CASRSIEGYTEAFF. CDR3 in DNA: TGCGCCAGCAGAAGCATTGAGGGCTACACTGAAGCTTTCTTT.

This clone appeared a few times. This rearrangement joins TRBV9 to TRBJ2-7; the match to TRBD2 covers 9 bases. Germline CDR1 SGDLS, CDR2 YYNGEE. Trimming at V came to 3 bases and at J to 4 bases, leaving 8 bases not matched to a gene. The CDR3 is 15 amino acids. CDR3 residues: CASSEGTSHLYEQYF. The DNA of the CDR3 is TGTGCCAGCAGCGAAGGGACTAGCCACTTATACGAGCAGTACTTC.

This clone was seen only a few times. The same CDR3 is also encoded by other DNA sequences in this sample. The chain is built from TRBV5-1 and TRBJ2-3; the D is unclear. This CDR3 spans 13 amino acids. From germline, CDR1 is SGHRS and CDR2 YFSETQ. Trimming left V 1 base short and J 3 bases short, with 6 bases between. The CDR3 DNA reads TGCGCCAGCAGCTTGTTGGGAACAGATACGCAGTATTTT. Residues: CASSLLGTDTQYF.

This sequence joins TRBV28 and TRBJ2-5; D is uncertain. The closer fit of TRBJ2-7 to the DNA end suggests the J call may be wrong. The length of the CDR3 is 18 residues. Looked up from germline, CDR1 is MDHEN and CDR2 is SYDVKM. CDR3 amino acids: CASSFIFPGRPRSYEQYF. CDR3 DNA sequence: TGTGCCAGCAGTTTTATATTCCCCGGGCGGCCCCGCTCCTACGAGCAGTACTTC.

The chain has TRBV30 and TRBJ1-4, with D possibly being TRBD1 (5 bases). V shed 0 bases and J shed 6 bases, with 11 bases lying between them. The CDR3 totals 14 residues. Germline values: CDR1 GTSNPN, CDR2 SVGIG (reference sequence). CDR3 amino acids: CAWSVLRGDEKLFF. The DNA for the CDR3 is TGTGCCTGGAGTGTTCTCCGGGGGGATGAAAAACTGTTTTTT.

The chain is built from TRBV7-8 and TRBJ2-7; D ambiguous. Trimming took 4 bases from V and 0 from J, leaving 10 bases between them. Looked up from germline, CDR1 is SGHVS and CDR2 is FQNEAQ. The CDR3 runs to 14 residues. The CDR3 sequence: CASSSVPDSYEQYF. CDR3 coding DNA: TGTGCCAGCAGCTCCGTTCCAGACTCCTACGAGCAGTACTTC.

V and J are TRBV7-9 and TRBJ2-6; D remains unclear. Per the germline V gene, CDR1 is SEHNR and CDR2 is FQNEAQ (reference sequence). With 0 bases removed from V and 4 bases from J, the gap between germline ends came to 7 bases. The CDR3 spans 15 residues. CDR3 DNA sequence: TGTGCCAGCAGCTTAGCCCCGTCCGGGGCCAACGTCCTGACTTTC. It encodes CASSLAPSGANVLTF.

The chain carries TRBV29-1 and TRBJ2-1; possible D gene TRBD2, 6 bases. Germline V gives CDR1 SQVTM, CDR2 ANQGSEA. The ends were cut back, 7 bases at V and 6 bases at J, with 16 bases in the middle. This CDR3 spans 13 amino acids. CDR3 DNA sequence: TGCAGCGGGGACGGCGGGGTAAGCAATGAGCAGTTCTTC. Amino acids: CSGDGGVSNEQFF.

This clone has only one observation. A much larger clone lies one base from this, so it may be a read error. The genes are TRBV7-9 and TRBJ2-7; TRBD2 matches at 10 bases. The CDR3 extends over 14 amino acids. The germline CDR1 and CDR2 sequences are SEHNR and FQNEAQ (reference sequence). This CDR3 reads CAGSPRTSGNEQYF. CDR3 bases: TGTGCCGGCAGCCCCCGGACTAGCGGAAACGAGCAGTACTTC. Filled out from reference TRBV7-9 and TRBJ2-7, the complete variable domain reads DTGVSQNPRHKITKRGQNVTFRCDPISEHNRLYWYRQTLGQGPEFLTYFQNEAQLEKSRLLSDRFSAERPKGSFSTLEIQRTEQGDSAMYLCAGSPRTSGNEQYFGPGTRLTVT.

The rearrangement links TRBV11-2 to TRBJ1-4, with D maybe TRBD1 (5 bases). This CDR3 has 12 residues. CDR1 and CDR2 (germline): SGHAT, FQNNGV. The V end lost 7 bases, the J end lost 4 bases, and 7 bases lay between the germline ends. DNA of the CDR3: TGTGCCAGCAACAGGATTAATGAAAAACTGTTTTTT. Its protein product is CASNRINEKLFF. The whole variable domain, filled in from reference TRBV11-2 and TRBJ1-4, reads EAGVAQSPRYKIIEKRQSVAFWCNPISGHATLYWYQQILGQGPKLLIQFQNNGVVDDSQLPKDRFSAERLKGVDSTLKIQPAKLEDSAVYLCASNRINEKLFFGSGTQLSVL.

The genes are TRBV7-2 and TRBJ2-2; TRBD2 agrees at 7 bases. J was trimmed by 6 bases and V by 0 bases; bases with no gene match: 1. The CDR3 is made up of 14 amino acids. Per germline, CDR1 SGHTA and CDR2 FQGNSA. The CDR3 loop reads CASSLALAAGELFF. The CDR3, as DNA: TGTGCCAGCAGCTTAGCTCTAGCGGCCGGGGAGCTGTTTTTT.

This clone has just a few counts. This may be a read error, as it is one base from a much larger clone. This chain uses TRBV30 with TRBJ2-3, with 8 bases fitting TRBD2. Germline V CDR1 and CDR2: GTSNPN, SVGIG (reference sequence). This CDR3 has 14 amino acids. Here the CDR3 DNA reads TGTGCCTCAACTCAGCGGGAGTCGCCAGATGCGCAGTATTTT. Translated, it gives CASTQRESPDAQYF. The full variable domain, completed using reference TRBV30 and TRBJ2-3, is SQTIHQWPATLVQPVGSPLSLECTVEGTSNPNLYWYRQAAGRGLQLLFYSVGIGQISSEVPQNLSASRPQDRQFILSSKKLLLSDSGFYLCASTQRESPDAQYFGPGTRLTVL.

This clone turned up a few times. The chain joins TRBV12-5 to TRBJ1-2; D ambiguous. Trimming removed 1 base at V and 5 bases at J, with 5 bases between. The CDR3 consists of 12 residues. Germline CDR1 LGHNT, CDR2 FRNRAP. This CDR3 reads CASGLAPYGYTF. The DNA of the CDR3 is TGTGCTAGTGGTTTGGCCCCTTATGGCTACACCTTC.

Ten or more counts support this clone. V gene TRBV29-1 combines with J gene TRBJ2-1; D remains unclear. Germline V CDR1 and CDR2: SQVTM, ANQGSEA. The V and J ends lost 6 bases and 7 bases respectively, with 19 bases between them. The length of the CDR3 is 14 residues. The CDR3 DNA reads as TGCAGCGTACCCTCGAGGCAATCCGCTAATGAGCAGTTCTTC. Translating gives CSVPSRQSANEQFF.

The table lists this clone with many counts. The chain has TRBV29-1 and TRBJ2-1; 8 bases are shared with TRBD1. CDR1 is SQVTM, CDR2 ANQGSEA, per germline. V trimming: 6 bases; J trimming: 0 bases; junction bases outside the gene matches: 7. The CDR3 is 15 amino acids. Here the CDR3 reads CSVSPGTGSYNEQFF. The CDR3 nucleotides read TGCAGCGTCTCCCCCGGGACAGGCTCCTACAATGAGCAGTTCTTC.

This clone appeared many times. V is TRBV9 and J is TRBJ1-1, with a possible D match to TRBD1 (5 bases). CDR1 and CDR2 (germline): SGDLS, YYNGEE. This CDR3 has 15 residues. Deletions cut 0 bases from V and 4 bases from J, with 13 bases between. DNA for the CDR3: TGTGCCAGCAGCGTAGGGTCGGGGGATGGCACTGAAGCTTTCTTT. Translated, it gives CASSVGSGDGTEAFF.

This clone has at least ten counts. The chain employs TRBV30 and TRBJ2-1, with 8 bases aligning to TRBD2. The CDR3 consists of 14 residues. CDR1 is GTSNPN and CDR2 is SVGIG in the germline V gene (reference sequence). J was trimmed by 9 bases and V by 3 bases; bases with no gene match: 10. The CDR3: CAWRGGGAGVEQFF. The CDR3 DNA reads as TGTGCCTGGAGAGGAGGAGGAGCGGGAGTTGAGCAGTTCTTC.

The chain couples TRBV30 to TRBJ2-5; the D gene is possibly TRBD1 (5 bases). Germline lookup yields CDR1 GTSNPN and CDR2 SVGIG (reference sequence). V was cut by 0 bases and J by 5 bases, with 10 bases left in between. The CDR3 runs 13 residues. The CDR3 loop reads CAWSVWGRETQYF. The DNA for the CDR3 is TGTGCCTGGAGTGTGTGGGGCCGGGAGACCCAGTACTTC.

The rearrangement links TRBV6-1 to TRBJ1-5; D is ambiguous. The CDR3 has 14 amino acids. Germline lookup yields CDR1 MNHNS and CDR2 SASEGT. The ends were cut back, 6 bases at V and 4 bases at J, with 13 bases in the middle. The CDR3 region has the DNA TGTGCCAGCAGCCCTGGGCCTGCAAATCAGCCCCAGCATTTT. Amino acid sequence: CASSPGPANQPQHF.